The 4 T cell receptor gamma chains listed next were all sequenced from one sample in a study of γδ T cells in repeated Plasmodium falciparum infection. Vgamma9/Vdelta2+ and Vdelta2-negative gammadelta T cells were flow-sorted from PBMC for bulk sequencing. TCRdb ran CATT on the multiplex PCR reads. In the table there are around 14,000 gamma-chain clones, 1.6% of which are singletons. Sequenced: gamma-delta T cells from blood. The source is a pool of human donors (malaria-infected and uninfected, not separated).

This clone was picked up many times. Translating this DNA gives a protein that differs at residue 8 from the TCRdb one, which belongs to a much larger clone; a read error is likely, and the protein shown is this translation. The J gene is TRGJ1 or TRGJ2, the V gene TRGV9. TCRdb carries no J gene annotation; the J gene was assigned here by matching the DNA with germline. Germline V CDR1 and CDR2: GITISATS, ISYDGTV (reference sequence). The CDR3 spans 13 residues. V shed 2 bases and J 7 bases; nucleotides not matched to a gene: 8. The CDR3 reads CALWEEVKYKKLF. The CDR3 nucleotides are TGTGCCTTGTGGGAGGAGGTGAAATATAAGAAACTCTTT.

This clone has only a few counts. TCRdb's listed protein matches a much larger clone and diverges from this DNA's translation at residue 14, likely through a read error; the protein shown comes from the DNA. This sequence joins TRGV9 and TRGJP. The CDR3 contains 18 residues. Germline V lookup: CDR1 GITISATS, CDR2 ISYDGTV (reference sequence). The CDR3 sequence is CALWESNPQELGKEIKVF. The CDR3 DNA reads TGTGCCTTGTGGGAGTCCAACCCTCAAGAGTTGGGCAAAGAAATCAAGGTATTT.

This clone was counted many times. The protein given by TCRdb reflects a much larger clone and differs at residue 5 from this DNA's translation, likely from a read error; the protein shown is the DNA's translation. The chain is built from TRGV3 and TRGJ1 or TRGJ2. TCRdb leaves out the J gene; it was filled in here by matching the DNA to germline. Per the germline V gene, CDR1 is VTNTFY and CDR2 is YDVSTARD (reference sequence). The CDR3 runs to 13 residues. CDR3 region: CATWGRPGYKKLF. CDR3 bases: TGTGCCACCTGGGGCAGGCCGGGATATAAGAAACTCTTT.

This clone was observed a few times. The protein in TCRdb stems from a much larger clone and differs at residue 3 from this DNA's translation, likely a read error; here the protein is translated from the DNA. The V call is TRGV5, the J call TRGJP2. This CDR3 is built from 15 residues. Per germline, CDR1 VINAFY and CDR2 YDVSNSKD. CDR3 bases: TGTGCCCCCTGGGACAGTTCACGTAGTGATTGGATCAAGACGTTT. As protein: CAPWDSSRSDWIKTF.